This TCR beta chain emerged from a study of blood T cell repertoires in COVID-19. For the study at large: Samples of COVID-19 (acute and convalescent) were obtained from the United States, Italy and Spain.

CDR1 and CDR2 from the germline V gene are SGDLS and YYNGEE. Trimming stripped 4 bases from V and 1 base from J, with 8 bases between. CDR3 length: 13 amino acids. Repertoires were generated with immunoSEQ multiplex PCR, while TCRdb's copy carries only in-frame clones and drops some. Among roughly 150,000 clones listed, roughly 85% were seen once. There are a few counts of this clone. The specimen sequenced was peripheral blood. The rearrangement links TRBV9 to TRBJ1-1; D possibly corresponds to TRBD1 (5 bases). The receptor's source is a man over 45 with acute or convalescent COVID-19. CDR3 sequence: CASSQGPNTEAFF. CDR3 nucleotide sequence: TGTGCCAGCAGCCAGGGCCCGAACACTGAAGCTTTCTTT.